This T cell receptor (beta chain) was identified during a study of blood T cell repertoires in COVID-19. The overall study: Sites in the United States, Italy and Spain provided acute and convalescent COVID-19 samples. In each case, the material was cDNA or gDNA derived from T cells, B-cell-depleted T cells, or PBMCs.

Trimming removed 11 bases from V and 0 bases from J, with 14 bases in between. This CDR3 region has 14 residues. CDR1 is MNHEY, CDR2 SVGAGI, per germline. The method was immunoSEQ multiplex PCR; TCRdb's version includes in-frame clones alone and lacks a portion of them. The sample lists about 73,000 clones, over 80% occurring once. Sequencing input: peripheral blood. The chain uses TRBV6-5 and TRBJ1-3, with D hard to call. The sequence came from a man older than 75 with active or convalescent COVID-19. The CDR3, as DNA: TGTGCCGCCGGGTGGCCAAGCTCTGGAAACACCATATATTTT. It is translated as CAAGWPSSGNTIYF.